The 32 T cell receptor beta chains in this list originate from one sample, sequenced in a study of T cells in Graves' hyperthyroidism and ophthalmopathy. RNA transcripts were the template for amplifying TCR beta CDR3 regions. TCR CDR3 regions were first amplified by RT-PCR with HTBI primers. A single record per CDR3 protein comes from TCRdb applying MiXCR to the multiplex PCR reads. The data contain about 500,000 distinct CDR3 sequences, roughly 15% of them singletons. Material for sequencing was blood. Source of these receptors: a woman aged 30 to 39 with Graves' ophthalmopathy.

The sample holds many counts of this clonotype. The V gene is TRBV18, the J gene TRBJ2-7, with D hard to call. CDR1 and CDR2 from the germline V gene are KGHSH and LQKENI. The CDR3 contains 11 residues. V gave up 5 bases and J gave up 4 bases, with 6 bases separating them. The CDR3 DNA is TGTGCCAGCTCAGCCAAATACGAGCAGTACTTC. It codes for CASSAKYEQYF.

V is TRBV29-1 and J is TRBJ2-7, with 7 bases that match TRBD1. Germline CDR1 SQVTM, CDR2 ANQGSEA. V was clipped by 3 bases and J by 0 bases; unmatched bases: 2. The CDR3 is 13 amino acids. The CDR3 sequence: CSVDGDSSYEQYF. In DNA form, the CDR3 reads TGCAGCGTTGATGGGGACAGCTCCTACGAGCAGTACTTC.

The rearrangement links TRBV14 to TRBJ2-1; D gene uncertain. Trimming shortened V by 10 bases and J by 5 bases, and 18 bases separated the two germline ends. Per the germline V gene, CDR1 is SGHDN and CDR2 is FVKESK. The CDR3 contains 14 residues. The CDR3 region has the DNA TGTGCCACCCGTGTTATTTCATCCGACAATGAGCAGTTCTTC. This encodes CATRVISSDNEQFF.

The J gene is TRBJ2-1, the V gene TRBV20-1, with D unclear. The length of the CDR3 is 14 residues. Trimming took off 3 bases at V and 0 bases at J, with 9 bases between the two ends. Germline CDR1 and CDR2: DFQATT and SNEGSKA (reference sequence). This chain's CDR3 is CSARPRLSYNEQFF. Written as DNA, the CDR3 is TGCAGTGCTAGGCCCAGACTCTCCTACAATGAGCAGTTCTTC.

With regard to this clonotype: Since a much larger clone is just one base distant, this may be a read error. This chain connects TRBV7-9 to TRBJ1-1; 11 bases fit TRBD1. Germline trimming cut 5 bases from V and 6 bases from J; bases unmatched to any gene: 17. Germline CDR1 is SEHNR and CDR2 is FQNEAQ (reference sequence). The CDR3 extends over 18 amino acids. CDR3 DNA sequence: TGTGCCAGCAGCAAGAAAGGGGGGACAGGGGGGGGTGGCCCTGAAGCTTTCTTT. Its translation is CASSKKGGTGGGGPEAFF.

CDR3: CASSQDNEDYEQYF. CDR3 coding DNA: TGTGCCAGCAGCCAAGATAATGAGGACTACGAGCAGTACTTC. The V gene is TRBV14, the J gene TRBJ2-7; D is ambiguous. V gave up 0 bases and J gave up 3 bases, with 9 bases separating them. Germline V gives CDR1 SGHDN, CDR2 FVKESK. CDR3 size: 14 residues.

This clonotype was seen ten or more times. The CDR3 nucleotides read TGTGCCAGCTCACCACCCCCCGGGACAGGGGGAGGCACTGAAGCTTTCTTT. Encoded protein: CASSPPPGTGGGTEAFF. The chain joins TRBV18 to TRBJ1-1; TRBD1 aligns across 11 bases. Trimming removed 0 bases from V and 4 bases from J; junction bases left unmatched: 7. The CDR3 loop spans 17 amino acids. CDR1 is KGHSH and CDR2 is LQKENI in the germline V gene.

The rearrangement links TRBV20-1 to TRBJ2-7, with 13 bases aligning to TRBD2. Unmatched junction bases numbered 12, after V lost 0 bases and J lost 7 bases. Germline V gene sequence: CDR1 DFQATT, CDR2 SNEGSKA (reference sequence). The CDR3 is 17 residues long. The CDR3 region is CSAREGLAGDFSGEQYF. CDR3 DNA: TGCAGTGCTAGAGAAGGACTAGCGGGAGATTTTTCGGGTGAGCAGTACTTC.

The chain couples TRBV5-6 to TRBJ2-7, with 7 bases matching TRBD2. Unmatched junction bases numbered 10, after V lost 7 bases and J lost 3 bases. Per germline, CDR1 SGHDT and CDR2 YYEEEE. CDR3 length equals 14 residues. CDR3 amino acids: CASYPRGTVYEQYF. CDR3 nucleotides: TGTGCCAGCTACCCGCGGGGGACGGTCTACGAGCAGTACTTC.

This clonotype was counted a few times. The rearrangement uses TRBV18 and TRBJ1-1, with D uncertain. Trimming removed 2 bases from V and 0 bases from J, with 7 bases in between. Germline CDR1 is KGHSH and CDR2 is LQKENI. This CDR3 is 14 amino acids long. The CDR3 sequence: CASSPEAVNTEAFF. Here the CDR3 DNA reads TGTGCCAGCTCACCAGAGGCAGTGAACACTGAAGCTTTCTTT.

As concerns this clonotype: Relative to the germline gene, one junction end is altered; a read error may explain this. The J gene is TRBJ2-2, the V gene TRBV10-1, with 7 bases lining up with TRBD1. The CDR3 is made up of 13 amino acids. CDR1 and CDR2 from the germline V gene are WNHNN and SYGVQD (reference sequence). In DNA, the CDR3 is TGCGCCTGCAGACAGGGATACACCGGGGAGCTGTTTTTT. Translating it yields CACRQGYTGELFF.

The chain employs TRBV4-2 and TRBJ2-7; D gene uncertain. Germline V lookup: CDR1 LGHNA, CDR2 YNFKEQ. V dropped 1 base and J dropped 6 bases, with 7 bases sitting between them. The length of the CDR3 is 12 residues. The DNA for the CDR3 is TGTGCCAGCAGCCAAGTTGGTGGCGAGCAGTACTTC. Its protein product is CASSQVGGEQYF.

This clonotype came up a few times. The chain has TRBV4-3 and TRBJ2-7; no firm D call. The V gene's germline CDR1 is LGHNA and CDR2 YSLEER. The CDR3 is 14 residues long. V gave up 1 base and J gave up 9 bases, with 16 bases separating them. CDR3 loop: CASSQGFSGVAQYF. CDR3 nucleotides: TGCGCCAGCAGCCAAGGATTCTCTGGGGTCGCGCAGTACTTC.

This clonotype came up many times. This chain connects TRBV7-3 to TRBJ2-1, with 7 bases aligning to TRBD2. J gave up 4 bases and V 2 bases, and 14 bases lay outside the gene matches. In germline, CDR1 is SGHTA, CDR2 FQGTGA. CDR3 length: 18 amino acids. The CDR3 sequence: CASSLLAGTPYSYNEQFF. The CDR3 bases are TGTGCCAGCAGCTTATTAGCGGGCACCCCTTATTCTTACAATGAGCAGTTCTTC.

This clonotype was seen repeatedly, ten times or more. The chain carries TRBV11-1 and TRBJ1-1; the match to TRBD1 covers 7 bases. Looked up from germline, CDR1 is SGHAT and CDR2 is FQDESV (reference sequence). This CDR3 is built from 15 residues. The J segment lost 4 bases and the V segment lost 3 bases, leaving 8 bases of the junction unmatched. Here the CDR3 reads CASSFNDAGGTEAFF. The CDR3 nucleotides read TGTGCCAGCAGCTTCAATGACGCAGGGGGCACTGAAGCTTTCTTT. Filled out from reference TRBV11-1 and TRBJ1-1, the complete variable domain reads EAEVAQSPRYKITEKSQAVAFWCDPISGHATLYWYRQILGQGPELLVQFQDESVVDDSQLPKDRFSAERLKGVDSTLKIQPAELGDSAMYLCASSFNDAGGTEAFFGQGTRLTVV.

This clonotype was detected a few times. V is TRBV5-1 and J is TRBJ2-5; D is perhaps TRBD2 (6 bases). The CDR3 contains 13 residues. Germline V gene data show CDR1 as SGHRS and CDR2 as YFSETQ. The V end was cut by 3 bases, the J end by 5 bases, with 11 bases between. CDR3 in amino acids: CASSWGDEETQYF. The DNA of the CDR3 is TGCGCCAGCAGCTGGGGGGATGAGGAGACCCAGTACTTC.

The chain combines TRBV9 with TRBJ2-3; possibly TRBD1 for D (6 bases). Germline V gene data show CDR1 as SGDLS and CDR2 as YYNGEE. The CDR3 extends over 15 amino acids. The ends were cut back, 0 bases at V and 2 bases at J, with 10 bases in the middle. CDR3 DNA sequence: TGTGCCAGCAGCGTAGAACAGGGCGACACAGATACGCAGTATTTT. Its protein is CASSVEQGDTDTQYF.

The table lists this clonotype with many counts. This chain uses TRBV3-1 with TRBJ1-5; the match to TRBD1 covers 10 bases. Germline V gives CDR1 LGHDT, CDR2 YNNKEL (reference sequence). CDR3 length: 14 amino acids. V trimming: 3 bases; J trimming: 9 bases; junction bases outside the gene matches: 5. The CDR3, as DNA: TGTGCCAGCAGCCACGGGACAGGGGTTCGGCCCCAGCATTTT. This translates into CASSHGTGVRPQHF.

This clonotype was counted only a few times. The chain is built from TRBV28 and TRBJ2-7; TRBD1 might be the D (6 bases). The CDR3 spans 14 residues. Trimming took 7 bases from V and 3 from J, leaving 16 bases between them. Germline V gives CDR1 MDHEN, CDR2 SYDVKM. CDR3 bases: TGTGCCAGCAATCCCCCGGACAGCTACTACGAGCAGTACTTC. Protein sequence: CASNPPDSYYEQYF.

In this sample, this clonotype turned up a few times. This rearrangement joins TRBV4-2 to TRBJ1-2; possibly TRBD1 for D (6 bases). Germline V gives CDR1 LGHNA, CDR2 YNFKEQ. V lost 1 base and J lost 4, with 19 bases in between. The CDR3 loop spans 17 amino acids. The CDR3 protein is CASSQGSGAWGAYGYTF. CDR3 nucleotide sequence: TGTGCCAGCAGCCAAGGTTCGGGGGCCTGGGGGGCCTATGGCTACACCTTC.

This clonotype came up many times. The chain recombines TRBV5-6 with TRBJ1-6; D is unresolved. V was trimmed by 0 bases and J by 12 bases, leaving 13 bases between them. Germline V lookup: CDR1 SGHDT, CDR2 YYEEEE. The CDR3 totals 14 residues. The CDR3 region has the DNA TGTGCCAGCAGCTTGGCTGGGAGTTCTGGACCCCTCCACTTT. This translates into CASSLAGSSGPLHF.

The chain links TRBV6-6 to TRBJ2-7; 7 bases are a match to TRBD2. The germline V gene has CDR1 MNHNY and CDR2 SVGAGI (reference sequence). With V trimmed by 0 bases and J by 1 base, 6 bases remained unmatched. The CDR3 loop spans 16 amino acids. This chain's CDR3 is CASSYSASSGSYEQYF. DNA of the CDR3: TGTGCCAGCAGTTACTCGGCTTCTAGCGGTTCCTACGAGCAGTACTTC.

The chain employs TRBV28 and TRBJ1-5; no clear D gene. The CDR3 is made up of 14 amino acids. The ends were cut back, 3 bases at V and 0 bases at J, with 6 bases in the middle. The V gene's germline CDR1 is MDHEN and CDR2 SYDVKM. In nucleotides, the CDR3 is TGTGCCAGCAGTTTTAGGTCTAGCAATCAGCCCCAGCATTTT. It yields the protein CASSFRSSNQPQHF.

This clonotype was picked up a small number of times. The chain carries TRBV20-1 and TRBJ2-1; D gene ambiguous. The length of the CDR3 is 13 residues. Germline lookup yields CDR1 DFQATT and CDR2 SNEGSKA (reference sequence). V was pared by 5 bases and J by 5 bases, with 13 bases between. CDR3 sequence reads: CSAWYPANNEQFF. CDR3 in DNA: TGCAGTGCTTGGTACCCCGCCAACAATGAGCAGTTCTTC.

The chain couples TRBV15 to TRBJ1-5, with TRBD1 matching 7 bases. The J segment lost 7 bases and the V segment lost 3 bases, leaving 6 bases of the junction unmatched. The CDR3 contains 14 residues. The germline V gene has CDR1 LNHNV and CDR2 YYDKDF (reference sequence). The CDR3 DNA sequence: TGTGCCACCAGCAGGGAGGGGGCAGGGCAGCCCCAGCATTTT. Encoded protein: CATSREGAGQPQHF.

The chain combines TRBV5-6 with TRBJ2-5; unclear D gene. Per the germline V gene, CDR1 is SGHDT and CDR2 is YYEEEE. V shed 1 base and J shed 1 base, with 8 bases lying between them. This CDR3 region has 14 residues. The CDR3 DNA sequence: TGTGCCAGCAGCTTGTTCAGCGTCCAAGAGACCCAGTACTTC. As protein: CASSLFSVQETQYF.

The chain is built from TRBV11-2 and TRBJ2-7; 9 bases agree with TRBD2. The CDR3 runs 14 residues. The V gene's germline CDR1 is SGHAT and CDR2 FQNNGV. With V trimmed by 5 bases and J by 5 bases, 7 bases remained unmatched. The CDR3 nucleotides are TGTGCCAGCAGCCTATTGCGGGGGGGGAACGAGCAGTACTTC. Its translation: CASSLLRGGNEQYF.

This clonotype turned up a few times. The chain employs TRBV4-1 and TRBJ2-1; 8 bases fit TRBD2. The germline V gene encodes CDR1 MGHRA and CDR2 YSYEKL. The CDR3 spans 16 residues. With 0 bases clipped from V and 6 bases from J, the junction kept 7 bases outside the gene matches. CDR3 nucleotides: TGCGCCAGCAGCCAAGAACCTAGCGGGCTTGGCAATGAGCAGTTCTTC. It encodes CASSQEPSGLGNEQFF.

The rearrangement uses TRBV6-5 and TRBJ2-2, with unresolved D. The V gene lost 1 base and the J gene lost 0 bases, with 9 bases spanning the gap. CDR1 is MNHEY and CDR2 is SVGAGI in the germline V gene. The CDR3 is made up of 16 amino acids. The CDR3 here is CASSYFAGTNTGELFF. DNA for the CDR3: TGTGCCAGCAGTTACTTTGCCGGCACGAACACCGGGGAGCTGTTTTTT.

A few counts support this clonotype. Here the CDR3 reads CATDRGAGELFF. CDR3 sequence (DNA): TGTGCCACAGACAGGGGCGCCGGGGAGCTGTTTTTT. The chain recombines TRBV15 with TRBJ2-2; 8 bases map to TRBD1. V was clipped by 9 bases and J by 6 bases; unmatched bases: 3. The germline V gene encodes CDR1 LNHNV and CDR2 YYDKDF (reference sequence). The CDR3 contains 12 residues.

This clonotype was picked up many times. The chain joins TRBV30 to TRBJ2-7; 9 nucleotides line up with TRBD2. The CDR3 consists of 13 residues. Germline lookup yields CDR1 GTSNPN and CDR2 SVGIG (reference sequence). V lost 3 bases, J lost 3 bases, and 3 bases stayed unmatched. The CDR3 region is CAWRTSGVYEQYF. The DNA of the CDR3 is TGTGCCTGGAGGACTAGCGGAGTCTACGAGCAGTACTTC.

In its sample, this clonotype was seen a few times. V is TRBV28 and J is TRBJ2-7; D may be TRBD1 (5 bases). Germline lookup yields CDR1 MDHEN and CDR2 SYDVKM. The CDR3 is 15 amino acids. The V end was cut by 4 bases, the J end by 3 bases, with 16 bases between. The CDR3 coding sequence is TGTGCCAGCAGTTACCAGGGAAGGTCATTCTACGAGCAGTACTTC. Amino acid sequence: CASSYQGRSFYEQYF.